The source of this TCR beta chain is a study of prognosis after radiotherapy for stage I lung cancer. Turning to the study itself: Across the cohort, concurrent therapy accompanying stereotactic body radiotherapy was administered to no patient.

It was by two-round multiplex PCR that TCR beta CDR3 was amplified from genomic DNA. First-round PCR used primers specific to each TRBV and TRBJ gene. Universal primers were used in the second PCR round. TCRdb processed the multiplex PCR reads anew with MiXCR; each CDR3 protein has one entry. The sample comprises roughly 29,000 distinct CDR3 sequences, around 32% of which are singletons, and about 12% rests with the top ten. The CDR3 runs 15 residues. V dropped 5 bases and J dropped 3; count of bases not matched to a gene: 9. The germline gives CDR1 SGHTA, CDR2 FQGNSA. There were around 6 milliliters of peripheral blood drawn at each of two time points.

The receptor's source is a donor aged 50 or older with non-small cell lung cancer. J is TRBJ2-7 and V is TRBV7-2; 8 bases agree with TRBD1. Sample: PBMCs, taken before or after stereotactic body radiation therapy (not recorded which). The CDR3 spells CASSPRSGTGYEQYF. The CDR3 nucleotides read TGTGCCAGCAGCCCAAGGTCCGGGACAGGCTACGAGCAGTACTTC.